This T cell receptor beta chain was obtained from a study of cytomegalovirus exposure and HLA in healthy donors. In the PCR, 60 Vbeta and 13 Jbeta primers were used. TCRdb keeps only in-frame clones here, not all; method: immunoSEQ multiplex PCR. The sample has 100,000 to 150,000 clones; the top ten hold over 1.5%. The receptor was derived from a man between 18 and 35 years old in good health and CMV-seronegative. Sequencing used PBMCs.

In nucleotides, the CDR3 is TGTGCCAGCAGCTCTGGAGCTTGGTCCCACTATGGCTACACCTTC. It specifies CASSSGAWSHYGYTF. The V and J genes are TRBV7-2 and TRBJ1-2; D unresolved. V dropped 4 bases and J dropped 3 bases, with 15 bases sitting between them. CDR1 and CDR2 (germline): SGHTA, FQGNSA. The CDR3 runs 15 residues.